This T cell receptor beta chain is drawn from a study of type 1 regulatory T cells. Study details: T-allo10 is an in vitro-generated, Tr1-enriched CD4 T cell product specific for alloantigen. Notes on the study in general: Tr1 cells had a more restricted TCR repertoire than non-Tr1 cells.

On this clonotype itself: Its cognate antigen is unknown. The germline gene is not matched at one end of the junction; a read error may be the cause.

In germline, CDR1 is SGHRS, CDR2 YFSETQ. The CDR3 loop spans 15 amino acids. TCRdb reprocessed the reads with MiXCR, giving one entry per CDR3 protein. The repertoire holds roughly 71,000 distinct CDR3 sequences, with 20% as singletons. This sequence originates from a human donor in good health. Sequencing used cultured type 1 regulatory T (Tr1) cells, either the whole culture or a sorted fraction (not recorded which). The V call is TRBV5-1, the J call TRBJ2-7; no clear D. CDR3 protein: CAGSPLDRPDYEQYF. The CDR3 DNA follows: TGCGCCGGCAGCCCACTGGACCGACCCGACTACGAGCAGTACTTC.